This TCR beta chain appears in the sequencing data of a study of T-cell memory formation after mild COVID-19. Study findings and constraints: CD4+ contracting clones lay mainly in CM and EM, CD8+ ones in EMRA. Some responding clones appeared in pre-infection memory, suggesting cross-reactive memory joined.

There are 17 residues in the CDR3. Trimming took off 0 bases at V and 0 bases at J, with 14 bases between the two ends. Per the germline V gene, CDR1 is SGHRS and CDR2 is YFSETQ. TCRdb reprocessed the 5' RACE reads via MiXCR and lists one record per CDR3 protein. The sample yields roughly 320,000 distinct CDR3 sequences, under 30% seen once. This clonotype turned up a few times. Its cognate antigen is unknown. The chain has TRBV5-1 and TRBJ2-3; D is unclear. The sequence derives from an adult woman who had mild COVID-19 (a few samples of this study predate the infection). Cell type and time point are not known. The source material was PBMCs or a T cell subset sorted from them (not recorded which). This CDR3 reads CASSLGRGGASTDTQYF. DNA of the CDR3: TGCGCCAGCAGCTTGGGTCGCGGCGGCGCTAGCACAGATACGCAGTATTTT.